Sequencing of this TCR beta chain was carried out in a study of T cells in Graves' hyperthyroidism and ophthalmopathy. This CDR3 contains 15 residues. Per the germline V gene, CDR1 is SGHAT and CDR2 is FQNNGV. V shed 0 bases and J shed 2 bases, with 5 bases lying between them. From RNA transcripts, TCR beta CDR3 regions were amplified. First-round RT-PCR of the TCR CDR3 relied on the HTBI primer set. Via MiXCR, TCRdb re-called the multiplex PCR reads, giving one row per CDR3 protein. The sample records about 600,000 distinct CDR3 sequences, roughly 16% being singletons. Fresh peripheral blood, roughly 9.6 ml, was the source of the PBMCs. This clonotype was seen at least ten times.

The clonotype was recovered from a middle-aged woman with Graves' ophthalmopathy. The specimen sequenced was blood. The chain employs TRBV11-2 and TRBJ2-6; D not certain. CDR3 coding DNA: TGTGCCAGCAGCTTAGATGTGGCTGGGGCCAACGTCCTGACTTTC. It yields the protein CASSLDVAGANVLTF. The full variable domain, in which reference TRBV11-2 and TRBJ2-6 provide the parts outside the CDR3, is EAGVAQSPRYKIIEKRQSVAFWCNPISGHATLYWYQQILGQGPKLLIQFQNNGVVDDSQLPKDRFSAERLKGVDSTLKIQPAKLEDSAVYLCASSLDVAGANVLTFGAGSRLTVL.